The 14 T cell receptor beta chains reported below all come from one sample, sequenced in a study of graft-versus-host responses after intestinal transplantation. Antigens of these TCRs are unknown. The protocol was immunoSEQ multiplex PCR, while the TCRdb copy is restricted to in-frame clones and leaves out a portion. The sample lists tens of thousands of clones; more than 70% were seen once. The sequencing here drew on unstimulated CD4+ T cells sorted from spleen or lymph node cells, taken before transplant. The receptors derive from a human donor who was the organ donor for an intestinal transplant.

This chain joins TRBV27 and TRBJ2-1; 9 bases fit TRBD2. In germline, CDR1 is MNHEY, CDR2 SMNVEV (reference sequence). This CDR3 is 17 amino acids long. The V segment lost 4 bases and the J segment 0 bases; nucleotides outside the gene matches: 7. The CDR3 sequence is CASSSPLAGSSYNEQFF. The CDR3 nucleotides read TGTGCCAGCAGTTCACCTCTAGCGGGGAGCTCCTACAATGAGCAGTTCTTC.

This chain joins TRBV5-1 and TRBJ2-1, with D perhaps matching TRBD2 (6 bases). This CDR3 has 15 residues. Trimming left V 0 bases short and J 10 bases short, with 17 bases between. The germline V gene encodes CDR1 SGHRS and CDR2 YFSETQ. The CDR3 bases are TGCGCCAGCAGCTTGGAACTAGCTATCTCGAGCGAGCAGTTCTTC. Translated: CASSLELAISSEQFF.

The CDR3, as DNA: TGTGCCAGCAGTCCAGGACAGGCGACCCTGAACACTGAAGCTTTCTTT. It codes for CASSPGQATLNTEAFF. The genes are TRBV6-6 and TRBJ1-1; 7 bases line up with TRBD1. The J segment lost 0 bases and the V segment lost 5 bases, leaving 9 bases of the junction unmatched. Per the germline V gene, CDR1 is MNHNY and CDR2 is SVGAGI (reference sequence). This CDR3 has 16 amino acids.

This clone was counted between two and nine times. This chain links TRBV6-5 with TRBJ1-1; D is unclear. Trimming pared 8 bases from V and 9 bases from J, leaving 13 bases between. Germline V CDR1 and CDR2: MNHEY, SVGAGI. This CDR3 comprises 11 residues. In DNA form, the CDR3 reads TGTGCCAGCTTCGTCCGGGAACAAGCTTTCTTT. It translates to CASFVREQAFF.

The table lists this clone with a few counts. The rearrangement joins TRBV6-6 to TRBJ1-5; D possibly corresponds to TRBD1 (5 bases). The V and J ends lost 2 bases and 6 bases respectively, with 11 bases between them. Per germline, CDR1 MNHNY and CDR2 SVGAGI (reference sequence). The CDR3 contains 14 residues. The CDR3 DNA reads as TGTGCCAGCAGTTACAGGGGCGCCATTCAGCCCCAGCATTTT. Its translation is CASSYRGAIQPQHF.

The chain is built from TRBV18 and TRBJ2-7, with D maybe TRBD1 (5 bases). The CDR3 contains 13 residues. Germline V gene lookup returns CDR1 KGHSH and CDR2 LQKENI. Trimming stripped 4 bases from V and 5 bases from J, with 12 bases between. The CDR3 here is CASSRKTEDEQYF. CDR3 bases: TGTGCCAGCTCACGTAAGACAGAGGACGAGCAGTACTTC.

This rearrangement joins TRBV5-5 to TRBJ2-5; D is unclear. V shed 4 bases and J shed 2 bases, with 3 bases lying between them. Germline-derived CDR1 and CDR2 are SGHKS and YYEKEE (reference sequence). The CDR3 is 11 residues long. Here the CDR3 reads CASSPQETQYF. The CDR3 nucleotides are TGTGCCAGCAGCCCACAAGAGACCCAGTACTTC.

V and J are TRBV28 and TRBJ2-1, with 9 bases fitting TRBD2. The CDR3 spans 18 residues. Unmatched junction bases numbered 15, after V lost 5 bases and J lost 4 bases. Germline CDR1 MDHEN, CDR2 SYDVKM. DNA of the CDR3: TGTGCCAGCAGTCCACTTAGGGGGCTAGCGGGGAAGTACAATGAGCAGTTCTTC. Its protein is CASSPLRGLAGKYNEQFF.

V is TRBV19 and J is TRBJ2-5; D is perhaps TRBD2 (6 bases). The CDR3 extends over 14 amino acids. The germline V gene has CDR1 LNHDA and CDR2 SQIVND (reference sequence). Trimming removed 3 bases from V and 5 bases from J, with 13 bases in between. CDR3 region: CASSIPGSGETQYF. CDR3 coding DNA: TGTGCCAGTAGTATTCCGGGGAGCGGGGAGACCCAGTACTTC.

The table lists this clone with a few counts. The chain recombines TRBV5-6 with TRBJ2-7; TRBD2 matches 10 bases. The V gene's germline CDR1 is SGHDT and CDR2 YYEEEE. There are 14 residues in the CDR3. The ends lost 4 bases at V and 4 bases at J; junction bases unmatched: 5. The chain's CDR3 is CASSRLAGPYEQYF. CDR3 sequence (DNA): TGTGCCAGCAGCCGACTAGCGGGCCCGTACGAGCAGTACTTC. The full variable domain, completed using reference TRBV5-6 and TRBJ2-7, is DAGVTQSPTHLIKTRGQQVTLRCSPKSGHDTVSWYQQALGQGPQFIFQYYEEEERQRGNFPDRFSGHQFPNYSSELNVNALLLGDSALYLCASSRLAGPYEQYFGPGTRLTVT.

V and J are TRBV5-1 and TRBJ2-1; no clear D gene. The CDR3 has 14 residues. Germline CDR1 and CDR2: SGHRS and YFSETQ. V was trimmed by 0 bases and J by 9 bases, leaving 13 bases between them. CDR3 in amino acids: CASSLETALSEQFF. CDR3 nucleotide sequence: TGCGCCAGCAGCTTGGAGACTGCCCTTAGTGAGCAGTTCTTC. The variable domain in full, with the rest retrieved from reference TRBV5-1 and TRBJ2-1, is KAGVTQTPRYLIKTRGQQVTLSCSPISGHRSVSWYQQTPGQGLQFLFEYFSETQRNKGNFPGRFSGRQFSNSRSEMNVSTLELGDSALYLCASSLETALSEQFFGPGTRLTVL.

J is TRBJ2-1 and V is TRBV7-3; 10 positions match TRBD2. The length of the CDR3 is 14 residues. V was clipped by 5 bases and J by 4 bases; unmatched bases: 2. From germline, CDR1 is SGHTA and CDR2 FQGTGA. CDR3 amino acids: CASSQAGGYNEQFF. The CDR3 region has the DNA TGTGCCAGCAGCCAAGCGGGAGGGTACAATGAGCAGTTCTTC.

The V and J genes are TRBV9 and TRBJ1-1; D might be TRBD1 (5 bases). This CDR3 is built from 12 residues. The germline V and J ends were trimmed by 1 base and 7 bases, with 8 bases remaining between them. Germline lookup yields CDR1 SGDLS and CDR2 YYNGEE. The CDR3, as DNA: TGTGCCAGCAGCGTAAGTCAGGGTGAAGCTTTCTTT. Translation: CASSVSQGEAFF.

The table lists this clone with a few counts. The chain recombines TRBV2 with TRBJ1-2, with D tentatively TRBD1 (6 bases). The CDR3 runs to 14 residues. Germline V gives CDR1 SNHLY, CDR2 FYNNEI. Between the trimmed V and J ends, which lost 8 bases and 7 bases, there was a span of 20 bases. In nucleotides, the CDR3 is TGTGCCAGCGGGCGCCCGGGGGGGCTAAGTGGCTACACCTTC. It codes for CASGRPGGLSGYTF.